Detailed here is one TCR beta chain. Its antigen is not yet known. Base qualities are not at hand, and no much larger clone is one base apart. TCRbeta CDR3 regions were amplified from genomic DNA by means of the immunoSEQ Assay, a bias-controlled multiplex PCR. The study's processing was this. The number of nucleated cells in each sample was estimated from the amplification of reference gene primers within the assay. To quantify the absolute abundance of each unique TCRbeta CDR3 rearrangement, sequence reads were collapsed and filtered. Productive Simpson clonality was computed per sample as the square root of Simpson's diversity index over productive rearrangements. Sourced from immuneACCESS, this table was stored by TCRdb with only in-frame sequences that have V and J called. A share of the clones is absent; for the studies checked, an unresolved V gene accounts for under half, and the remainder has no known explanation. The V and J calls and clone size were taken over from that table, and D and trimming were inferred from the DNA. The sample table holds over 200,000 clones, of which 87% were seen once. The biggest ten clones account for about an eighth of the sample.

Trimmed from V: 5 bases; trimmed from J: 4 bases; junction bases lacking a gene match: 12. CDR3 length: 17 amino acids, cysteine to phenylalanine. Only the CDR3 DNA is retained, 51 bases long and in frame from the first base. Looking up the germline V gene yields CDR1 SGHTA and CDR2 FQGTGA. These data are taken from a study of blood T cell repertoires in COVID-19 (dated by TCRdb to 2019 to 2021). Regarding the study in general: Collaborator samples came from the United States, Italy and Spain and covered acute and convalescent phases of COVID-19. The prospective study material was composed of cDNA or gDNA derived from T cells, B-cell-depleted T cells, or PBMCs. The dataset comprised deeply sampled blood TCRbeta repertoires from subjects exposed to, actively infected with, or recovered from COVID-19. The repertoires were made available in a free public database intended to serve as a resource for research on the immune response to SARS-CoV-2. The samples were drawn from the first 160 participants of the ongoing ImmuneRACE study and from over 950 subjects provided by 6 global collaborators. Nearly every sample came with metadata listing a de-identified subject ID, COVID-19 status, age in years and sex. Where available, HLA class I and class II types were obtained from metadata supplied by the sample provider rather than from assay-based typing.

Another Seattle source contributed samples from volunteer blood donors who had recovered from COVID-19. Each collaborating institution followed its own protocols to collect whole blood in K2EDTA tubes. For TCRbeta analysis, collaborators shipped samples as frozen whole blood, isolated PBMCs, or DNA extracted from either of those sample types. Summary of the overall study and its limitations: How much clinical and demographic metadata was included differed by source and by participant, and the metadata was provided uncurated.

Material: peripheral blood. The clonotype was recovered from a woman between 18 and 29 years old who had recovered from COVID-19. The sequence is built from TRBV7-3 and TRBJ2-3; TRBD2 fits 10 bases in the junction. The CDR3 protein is CASSRYSSGRAADTQYF. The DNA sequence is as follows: TGTGCCAGCAGCCGATACTCTAGCGGGAGAGCGGCAGATACGCAGTATTTT.